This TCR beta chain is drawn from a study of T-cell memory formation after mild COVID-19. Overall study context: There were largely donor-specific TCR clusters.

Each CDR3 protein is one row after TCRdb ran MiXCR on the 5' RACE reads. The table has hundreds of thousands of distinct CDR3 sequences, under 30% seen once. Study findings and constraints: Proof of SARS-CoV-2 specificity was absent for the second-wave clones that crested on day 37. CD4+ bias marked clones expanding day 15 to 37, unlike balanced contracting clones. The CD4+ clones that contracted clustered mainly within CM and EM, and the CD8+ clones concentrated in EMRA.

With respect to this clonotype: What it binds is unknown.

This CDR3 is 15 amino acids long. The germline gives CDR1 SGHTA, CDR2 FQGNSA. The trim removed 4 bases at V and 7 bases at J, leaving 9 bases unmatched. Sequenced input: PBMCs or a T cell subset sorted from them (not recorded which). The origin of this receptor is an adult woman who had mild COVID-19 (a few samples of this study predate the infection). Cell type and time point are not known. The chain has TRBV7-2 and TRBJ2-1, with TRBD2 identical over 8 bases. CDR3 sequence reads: CASSYPGTRGNEQFF. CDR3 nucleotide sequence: TGTGCCAGCAGCTATCCCGGGACTAGAGGTAATGAGCAGTTCTTC.